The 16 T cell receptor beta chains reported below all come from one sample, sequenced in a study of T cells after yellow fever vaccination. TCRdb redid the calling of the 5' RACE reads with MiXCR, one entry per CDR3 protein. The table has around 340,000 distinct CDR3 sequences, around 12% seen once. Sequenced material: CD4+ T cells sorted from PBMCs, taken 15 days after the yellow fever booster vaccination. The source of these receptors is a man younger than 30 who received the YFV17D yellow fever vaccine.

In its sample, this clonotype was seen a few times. The CDR3: CASSLIGGRGTNYGYTF. The CDR3 nucleotides read TGCGCCAGCAGCCTTATCGGGGGCAGGGGAACTAACTATGGCTACACCTTC. The chain combines TRBV4-1 with TRBJ1-2; tentative D call: TRBD1 (6 bases). In germline, CDR1 is MGHRA, CDR2 YSYEKL. Trimming left V 4 bases short and J 0 bases short, with 18 bases between. The CDR3 runs 17 residues.

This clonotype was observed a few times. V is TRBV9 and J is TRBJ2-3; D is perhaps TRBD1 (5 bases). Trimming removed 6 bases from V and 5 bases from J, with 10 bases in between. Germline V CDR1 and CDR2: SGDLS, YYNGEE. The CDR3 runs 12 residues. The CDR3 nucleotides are TGTGCCAGCACCAGGGTAGGAGATACGCAGTATTTT. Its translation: CASTRVGDTQYF.

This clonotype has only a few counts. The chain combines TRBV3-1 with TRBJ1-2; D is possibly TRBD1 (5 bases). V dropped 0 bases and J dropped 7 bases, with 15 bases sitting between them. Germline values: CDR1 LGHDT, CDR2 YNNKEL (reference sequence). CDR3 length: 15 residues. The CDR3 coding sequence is TGTGCCAGCAGCCAAGATTGGATGGGAGGGACTGGCTACACCTTC. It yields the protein CASSQDWMGGTGYTF.

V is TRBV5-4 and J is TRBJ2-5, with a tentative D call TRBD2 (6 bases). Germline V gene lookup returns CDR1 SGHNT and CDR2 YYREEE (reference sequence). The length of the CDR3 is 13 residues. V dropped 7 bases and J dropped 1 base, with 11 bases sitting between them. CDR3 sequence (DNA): TGTGCCAGCGACGCCGGGAGCCAAGAGACCCAGTACTTC. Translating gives CASDAGSQETQYF.

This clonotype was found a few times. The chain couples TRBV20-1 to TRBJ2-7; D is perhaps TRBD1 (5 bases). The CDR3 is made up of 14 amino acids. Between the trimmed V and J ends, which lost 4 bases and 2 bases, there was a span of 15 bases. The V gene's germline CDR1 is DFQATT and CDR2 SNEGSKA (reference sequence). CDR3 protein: CSATSGAPAYEQYF. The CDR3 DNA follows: TGCAGTGCTACCTCTGGGGCCCCCGCCTACGAGCAGTACTTC.

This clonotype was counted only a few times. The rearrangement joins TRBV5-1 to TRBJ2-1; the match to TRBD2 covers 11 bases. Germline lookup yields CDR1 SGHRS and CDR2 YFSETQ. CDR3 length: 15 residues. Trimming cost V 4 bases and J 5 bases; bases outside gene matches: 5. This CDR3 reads CASSMTSGDDNEQFF. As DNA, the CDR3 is TGCGCCAGCAGCATGACTAGCGGGGATGACAATGAGCAGTTCTTC.

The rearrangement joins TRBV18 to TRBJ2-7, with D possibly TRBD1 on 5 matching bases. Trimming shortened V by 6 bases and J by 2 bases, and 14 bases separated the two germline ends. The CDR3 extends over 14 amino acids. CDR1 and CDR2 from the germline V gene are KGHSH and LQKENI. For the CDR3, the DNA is TGTGCCAGCTCCGCATCGACAGCTGCCTACGAGCAGTACGTC. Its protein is CASSASTAAYEQYV.

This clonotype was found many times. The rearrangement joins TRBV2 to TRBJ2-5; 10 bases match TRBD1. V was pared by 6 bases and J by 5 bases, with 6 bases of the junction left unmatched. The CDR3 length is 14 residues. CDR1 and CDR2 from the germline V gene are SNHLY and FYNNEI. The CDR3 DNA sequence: TGTGCCAGCAGGCCGGGACAGGGGTGGGAGACCCAGTACTTC. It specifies CASRPGQGWETQYF. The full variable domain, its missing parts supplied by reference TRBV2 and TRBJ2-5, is EPEVTQTPSHQVTQMGQEVILRCVPISNHLYFYWYRQILGQKVEFLVSFYNNEISEKSEIFDDQFSVERPDGSNFTLKIRSTKLEDSAMYFCASRPGQGWETQYFGPGTRLLVL.

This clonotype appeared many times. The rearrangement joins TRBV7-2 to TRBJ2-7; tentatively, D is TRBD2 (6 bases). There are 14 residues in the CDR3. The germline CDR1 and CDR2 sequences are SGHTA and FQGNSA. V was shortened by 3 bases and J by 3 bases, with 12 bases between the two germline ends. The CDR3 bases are TGTGCCAGCAGCTTTTTAGCGGTGGGCTACGAGCAGTACTTC. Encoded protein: CASSFLAVGYEQYF.

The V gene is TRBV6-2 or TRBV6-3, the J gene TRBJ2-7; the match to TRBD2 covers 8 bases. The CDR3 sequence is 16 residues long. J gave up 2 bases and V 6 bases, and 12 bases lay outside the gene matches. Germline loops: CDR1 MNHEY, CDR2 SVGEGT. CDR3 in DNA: TGTGCCAGCAGGCCGCGGGGGGCCACCACAACCTACGAGCAGTACGTC. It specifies CASRPRGATTTYEQYV.

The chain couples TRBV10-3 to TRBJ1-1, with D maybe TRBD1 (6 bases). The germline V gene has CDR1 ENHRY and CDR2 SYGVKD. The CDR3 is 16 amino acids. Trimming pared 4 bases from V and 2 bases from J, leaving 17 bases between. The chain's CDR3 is CAISGGAGRGNTEAFF. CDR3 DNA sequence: TGTGCCATCAGTGGGGGGGCAGGGCGAGGAAACACTGAAGCTTTCTTT.

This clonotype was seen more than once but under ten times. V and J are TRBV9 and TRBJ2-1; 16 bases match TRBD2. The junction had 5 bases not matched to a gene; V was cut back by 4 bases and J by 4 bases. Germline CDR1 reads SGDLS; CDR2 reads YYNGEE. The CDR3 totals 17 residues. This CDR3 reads CASSPGTSGGDYNEQFF. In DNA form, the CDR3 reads TGTGCCAGCAGCCCTGGGACTAGCGGGGGGGATTACAATGAGCAGTTCTTC. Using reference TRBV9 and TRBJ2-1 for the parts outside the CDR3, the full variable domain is DSGVTQTPKHLITATGQRVTLRCSPRSGDLSVYWYQQSLDQGLQFLIQYYNGEERAKGNILERFSAQQFPDLHSELNLSSLELGDSALYFCASSPGTSGGDYNEQFFGPGTRLTVL.

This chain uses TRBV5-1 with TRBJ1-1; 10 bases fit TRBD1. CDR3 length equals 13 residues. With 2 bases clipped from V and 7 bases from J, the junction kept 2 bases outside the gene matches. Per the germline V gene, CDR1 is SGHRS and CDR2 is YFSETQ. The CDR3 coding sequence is TGCGCCAGCAGCTTAGGACAGGGGGTTGAAGCTTTCTTT. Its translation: CASSLGQGVEAFF. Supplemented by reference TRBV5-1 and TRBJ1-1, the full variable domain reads KAGVTQTPRYLIKTRGQQVTLSCSPISGHRSVSWYQQTPGQGLQFLFEYFSETQRNKGNFPGRFSGRQFSNSRSEMNVSTLELGDSALYLCASSLGQGVEAFFGQGTRLTVV.

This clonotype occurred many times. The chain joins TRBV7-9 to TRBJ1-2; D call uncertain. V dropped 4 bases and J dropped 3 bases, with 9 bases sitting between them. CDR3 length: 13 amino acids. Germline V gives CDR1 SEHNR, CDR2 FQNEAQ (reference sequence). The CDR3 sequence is CASSSAGYYGYTF. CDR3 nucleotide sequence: TGTGCCAGCAGCTCCGCAGGCTACTATGGCTACACCTTC.

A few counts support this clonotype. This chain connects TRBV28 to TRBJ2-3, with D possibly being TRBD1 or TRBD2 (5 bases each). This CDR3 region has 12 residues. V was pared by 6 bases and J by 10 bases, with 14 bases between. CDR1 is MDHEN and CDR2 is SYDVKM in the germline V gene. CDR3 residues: CASSTPGTPQYF. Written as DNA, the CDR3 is TGTGCCAGCAGCACCCCGGGGACCCCGCAGTATTTT.

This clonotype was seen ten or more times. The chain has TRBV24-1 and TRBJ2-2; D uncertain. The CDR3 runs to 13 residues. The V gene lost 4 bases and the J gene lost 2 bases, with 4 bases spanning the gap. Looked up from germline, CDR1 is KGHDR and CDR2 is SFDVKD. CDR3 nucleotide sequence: TGTGCCACCAGTGAACCTAACACCGGGGAGCTGTTTTTT. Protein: CATSEPNTGELFF.